This T cell receptor beta chain was retrieved from a study of blood T cell repertoires in COVID-19. Overall study context: Material from acute and convalescent COVID-19 was sourced from the United States, Italy and Spain. PBMCs, B-cell-depleted T cells, or T cells provided the cDNA or gDNA that made up the material.

The authors' processing: Estimation of nucleated cell counts relied on the amplification of reference gene primers. Only in-frame clones appear in the TCRdb table, and some are missing; sequencing was by immunoSEQ multiplex PCR. V, J and clone size reflect that table, while D and trimming were determined from the DNA. This table holds roughly 160,000 clones, just under 90% found once. Enrolment of Seattle patients took place during active infection, and they were followed longitudinally. This clonotype originated in a woman between 70 and 85 years old with COVID-19, enrolled during active disease. Specimen: peripheral blood.

The CDR3 nucleotides are TGTGCCAGCAGGAGGGGGACAGGGGGCGGGAATGAGCAGTTCTTC. The encoded protein is CASRRGTGGGNEQFF. The chain combines TRBV27 with TRBJ2-1, with 12 bases matching TRBD1. J gave up 7 bases and V 6 bases, and 7 bases lay outside the gene matches. The CDR3 sequence is 15 residues long. The germline gives CDR1 MNHEY, CDR2 SMNVEV (reference sequence).